Following are 8 T cell receptor beta chains from one sample sequenced in a study of blood T cell repertoires in COVID-19 (dated by TCRdb to 2019 to 2021). The library was generated by the immunoSEQ multiplex PCR assay. In its TCRdb copy, this immuneACCESS table keeps in-frame sequences only and misses some clones. Where compared with another copy, unresolved V genes explain less than half of these, and the others have no known cause. Present in this sample are approximately 270,000 clones, 70% to 90% of which were seen just once. The ten biggest clones cover roughly 3% of the sample. Sequenced: peripheral blood. These receptors came from a man younger than 30 with active or convalescent COVID-19.

The V call is TRBV9, the J call TRBJ2-3; 10 bases agree with TRBD2. CDR3 length: 16 amino acids. CDR1 is SGDLS, CDR2 YYNGEE, per germline. Trimming at V came to 4 bases and at J to 2 bases, leaving 7 bases not matched to a gene. Written as DNA, the CDR3 is TGTGCCAGCAGCCCCCGGACTAGCGGAAACACAGATACGCAGTATTTT. It encodes CASSPRTSGNTDTQYF.

The chain employs TRBV15 and TRBJ2-1; tentative D call: TRBD2 (5 bases). V was shortened by 0 bases and J by 0 bases, with 12 bases between the two germline ends. Germline CDR1 and CDR2: LNHNV and YYDKDF (reference sequence). This CDR3 region has 17 residues. CDR3 DNA: TGTGCCACCAGCAGAGATCATGCGGGTAGCTCCTACAATGAGCAGTTCTTC. Translated: CATSRDHAGSSYNEQFF. Drawing the rest from reference TRBV15 and TRBJ2-1, the complete variable domain is DAMVIQNPRYQVTQFGKPVTLSCSQTLNHNVMYWYQQKSSQAPKLLFHYYDKDFNNEADTPDNFQSRRPNTSFCFLDIRSPGLGDTAMYLCATSRDHAGSSYNEQFFGPGTRLTVL.

This chain links TRBV6-2 or TRBV6-3 with TRBJ2-5, with TRBD2 as a possible D gene (5 bases). The CDR3 covers 14 residues. V was cut by 3 bases and J by 5 bases, with 13 bases left in between. CDR1 is MNHEY and CDR2 is SVGEGT in the germline V gene. As DNA, the CDR3 is TGTGCCAGCAGTTATGTTGCGCCGGGGGAGACCCAGTACTTC. It is translated as CASSYVAPGETQYF.

This clone appeared once. The J gene is TRBJ2-3, the V gene TRBV11-2, with TRBD1 identical over 8 bases. Per the germline V gene, CDR1 is SGHAT and CDR2 is FQNNGV. V lost 2 bases and J lost 5; bases outside the gene matches: 6. The CDR3 covers 15 residues. CDR3 sequence: CASSLQAGQVDTQYF. The DNA of the CDR3 is TGTGCCAGCAGCTTACAGGCGGGACAGGTAGATACGCAGTATTTT.

This chain joins TRBV6-1 and TRBJ2-5; 11 bases agree with TRBD2. CDR1 and CDR2 from the germline V gene are MNHNS and SASEGT. This CDR3 has 17 amino acids. V shed 2 bases and J 0 bases; nucleotides not matched to a gene: 5. This CDR3 is CASSELVAGGYQETQYF. Written as DNA, the CDR3 is TGTGCCAGCAGTGAACTCGTAGCGGGGGGGTACCAAGAGACCCAGTACTTC.

This chain links TRBV7-3 with TRBJ1-1, with D tentatively TRBD1 (5 bases). Germline V gene data show CDR1 as SGHTA and CDR2 as FQGTGA. The CDR3 length is 13 residues. V was shortened by 5 bases and J by 3 bases, with 10 bases between the two germline ends. The CDR3 DNA sequence: TGTGCCAGCAGCCTCGGGGGGGACACTGAAGCTTTCTTT. It encodes CASSLGGDTEAFF.

This chain uses TRBV6-1 with TRBJ1-6; TRBD1 aligns across 8 bases. After removal of 3 bases from V and 6 bases from J, the junction contained 7 bases not matched to a gene. From germline, CDR1 is MNHNS and CDR2 SASEGT. The CDR3 has 16 amino acids. Here the CDR3 reads CASSDRGQSRNSPLHF. The CDR3 DNA reads as TGTGCCAGCAGTGACAGGGGGCAGTCTCGTAATTCACCCCTCCACTTT.

The chain is built from TRBV4-3 and TRBJ2-2; possible D gene TRBD1, 6 bases. The CDR3 has 18 residues. Looked up from germline, CDR1 is LGHNA and CDR2 is YSLEER. Between the trimmed V and J ends, which lost 0 bases and 6 bases, there was a span of 20 bases. The CDR3 protein is CASSQDLVRQGFAGELFF. CDR3 sequence (DNA): TGCGCCAGCAGCCAAGATCTGGTGAGGCAGGGGTTCGCCGGGGAGCTGTTTTTT.